The rows below give T cell receptor beta chains drawn from one sample of a study of CD8+ T cells in alopecia areata. The method was immunoSEQ multiplex PCR; TCRdb's version includes in-frame clones alone and lacks a portion of them. The profile shows under 350,000 clones, 58% of them singletons. Here the sequenced sample was CD4+ T cells sorted from blood, taken at week 24, from a patient treated with tofacitinib. The receptors derive from a human donor with alopecia areata. Each CDR3 is given with its conserved first and last residue. The order of the fields is clone size, V gene, J gene, D gene, CDR3 protein, CDR3 DNA. The D gene is left open where the match is weak. The size field is filled for only some rows; it gives once, few, many or a size class.

-,TRBV2,TRBJ2-2,-,CASSESRTGELFF,TGTGCCAGCAGTGAGAGTCGGACCGGGGAGCTGTTTTTT
-,TRBV30,TRBJ1-2,-,CAWSLYSSHTF,TGTGCCTGGAGTCTCTACTCCAGCCACACCTTC
-,TRBV27,TRBJ1-6,-,CASSPLASYNSPLHF,TGTGCCAGCAGCCCTTTGGCCTCCTATAATTCACCCCTCCACTTT
-,TRBV5-4,TRBJ2-3,-,CASSLAGRTSTDTQYF,TGTGCCAGCAGCTTGGCAGGCAGAACTAGCACAGATACGCAGTATTTT
few,TRBV25-1,TRBJ1-4,-,CASSVAGRNEKLFF,TGTGCCAGCAGTGTGGCAGGCAGGAACGAAAAACTGTTTTTT
-,TRBV30,TRBJ1-2,TRBD1,CAWRATGDGYTF,TGTGCCTGGAGGGCGACAGGGGATGGCTACACCTTC
-,TRBV30,TRBJ1-1,-,CAWSVKPRMNTEAFF,TGTGCCTGGAGCGTAAAACCACGGATGAACACTGAAGCTTTCTTT
few,TRBV20-1,TRBJ2-5,-,CSARWRGQYF,TGCAGTGCTAGGTGGCGGGGCCAGTACTTC
-,TRBV5-1,TRBJ2-7,TRBD1,CASSGDRPYEQYF,TGCGCCAGCAGCGGGGACAGGCCCTACGAGCAGTACTTC
-,TRBV30,TRBJ1-1,-,CAWKRGNTEAFF,TGTGCCTGGAAGCGGGGGAACACTGAAGCTTTCTTT
-,TRBV2,TRBJ1-1,-,CASSEMNTEAFF,TGTGCCAGCAGTGAGATGAACACTGAAGCTTTCTTT
-,TRBV25-1,TRBJ1-6,-,CASSPQASYNSPLHF,TGTGCCAGCAGTCCCCAGGCGTCCTATAATTCACCCCTCCACTTT
-,TRBV25-1,TRBJ2-1,-,CASTNVPGSWFF,TGTGCCAGCACCAATGTCCCGGGGTCCTGGTTCTTC
-,TRBV30,TRBJ2-5,-,CAWSVQAIAGPQETQYF,TGTGCCTGGAGTGTTCAGGCCATTGCGGGACCGCAAGAGACCCAGTACTTC
few,TRBV7-2,TRBJ2-5,-,CASSNRVSETQYF,TGTGCCAGCAGTAACAGGGTCTCGGAGACCCAGTACTTC
-,TRBV4-3,TRBJ2-7,TRBD1,CASSHGQGAYEQYF,TGCGCCAGCAGCCACGGGCAGGGGGCCTACGAGCAGTACTTC
-,TRBV5-1,TRBJ2-7,-,CASSLEGGYEQYF,TGCGCCAGCAGCTTAGAGGGTGGCTACGAGCAGTACTTC
-,TRBV25-1,TRBJ2-7,-,CASRDSLPPYEQYF,TGTGCCAGCAGGGACAGCCTTCCCCCCTACGAGCAGTACTTC
-,TRBV28,TRBJ1-1,TRBD1,CASSTYRQGPRAFF,TGTGCCAGCAGCACCTACCGACAGGGGCCGCGAGCTTTCTTT
-,TRBV30,TRBJ2-3,-,CACRGGISTDTQYF,TGTGCCTGTCGAGGCGGGATTAGCACAGATACGCAGTATTTT
-,TRBV15,TRBJ2-1,TRBD2,CATSRTSGGQFF,TGTGCCACCAGCAGGACTAGCGGGGGGCAGTTCTTC
few,TRBV13,TRBJ2-7,-,CASSLGVRAGYEQYF,TGTGCCAGCAGCTTAGGAGTCAGGGCTGGGTACGAGCAGTACTTC
-,TRBV30,TRBJ2-3,-,CAWDRGDTQYF,TGTGCCTGGGACCGAGGGGATACGCAGTATTTT
-,TRBV29-1,TRBJ2-5,-,CSAGTQGRETQYF,TGCAGCGCGGGGACACAAGGACGGGAGACCCAGTACTTC
-,TRBV2,TRBJ2-1,-,CASKGQELPPISYNEQFF,TGTGCCAGCAAAGGGCAGGAATTACCACCAATCTCCTACAATGAGCAGTTCTTC
-,TRBV16,TRBJ1-6,-,CASRPILGLYNSPLHF,TGTGCCAGCAGACCGATCTTAGGGTTGTATAATTCACCCCTCCACTTT
few,TRBV29-1,TRBJ1-3,-,CSVGQFSSGNTIYF,TGCAGCGTTGGACAGTTCTCCTCTGGAAACACCATATATTTT
once,TRBV7-9,TRBJ2-5,TRBD1,CASSQGTGEGETQYF,TGTGCCAGCAGCCAAGGGACAGGGGAAGGAGAGACCCAGTACTTC
-,TRBV5-1,TRBJ2-3,TRBD2,CASSSTSGGSTDTQYF,TGCGCCAGCAGCTCCACTAGCGGGGGATCCACAGATACGCAGTATTTT
-,TRBV6-5,TRBJ1-5,-,CASSLRGAQPQHF,TGTGCCAGCAGCCTAAGGGGGGCGCAGCCCCAGCATTTT
once,TRBV5-1,TRBJ1-2,TRBD1,CASSGDSILYGYTF,TGCGCCAGCAGCGGGGACAGCATTCTTTATGGCTACACCTTC
-,TRBV5-1,TRBJ2-3,TRBD1,CASSLADRGGTDTQYF,TGCGCCAGCAGTCTAGCTGACAGGGGCGGGACAGATACGCAGTATTTT
-,TRBV28,TRBJ2-2,-,CASSLATRGTGELFF,TGTGCCAGCAGTTTGGCTACCAGGGGAACCGGGGAGCTGTTTTTT
-,TRBV7-2,TRBJ2-7,-,CATTASTGTYEQYF,TGTGCCACCACGGCTAGCACTGGCACCTACGAGCAGTACTTC
-,TRBV6-5,TRBJ1-2,-,CASSRWDGQDGYTF,TGTGCCAGCAGCCGCTGGGATGGACAAGATGGCTACACCTTC
-,TRBV19,TRBJ2-2,-,CASSDGSQGTNTGELFF,TGTGCCAGTAGTGATGGGTCACAGGGAACGAACACCGGGGAGCTGTTTTTT
-,TRBV7-8,TRBJ1-6,-,CASSLLAGSNSPLHF,TGTGCCAGCAGCTTACTTGCAGGCTCGAATTCACCCCTCCACTTT
-,TRBV10-3,TRBJ2-7,TRBD1,CAITPTGGEQYF,TGTGCCATCACGCCGACAGGGGGCGAGCAGTACTTC
-,TRBV30,TRBJ2-7,TRBD2,CAWSVGRTAGAGGEQYF,TGTGCCTGGAGTGTCGGCCGGACGGCGGGAGCCGGGGGCGAGCAGTACTTC
few,TRBV28,TRBJ1-4,-,CASSATVQLFF,TGTGCCAGCAGTGCCACAGTACAACTGTTTTTT
-,TRBV20-1,TRBJ1-2,-,CSAGGAGGYTF,TGCAGTGCTGGAGGGGCGGGAGGCTACACCTTC
few,TRBV18,TRBJ1-2,TRBD1,CASSPEGQGMGYGYTF,TGTGCCAGCTCACCAGAGGGACAGGGGATGGGCTATGGCTACACCTTC
-,TRBV5-1,TRBJ2-7,TRBD1,CASSIDRAPYEQYF,TGCGCCAGCAGCATAGACAGGGCGCCCTACGAGCAGTACTTC
-,TRBV28,TRBJ1-5,-,CASSLPNQPQHF,TGTGCCAGCAGTTTACCCAATCAGCCCCAGCATTTT
-,TRBV30,TRBJ2-4,-,CAWSPSAKNIQYF,TGTGCCTGGAGTCCATCTGCCAAAAACATTCAGTACTTC
-,TRBV11-2,TRBJ2-1,-,CASSSARGHGSYNEQFF,TGTGCCAGCAGCTCCGCGAGGGGCCACGGCTCCTACAATGAGCAGTTCTTC
few,TRBV28,TRBJ2-6,-,CASSPGGSGANVLTF,TGTGCCAGCAGTCCTGGGGGGTCTGGGGCCAACGTCCTGACTTTC
-,TRBV4-1,TRBJ2-7,-,CASSQEEGGEQYF,TGCGCCAGCAGCCAAGAGGAGGGAGGCGAGCAGTACTTC
once,TRBV11-2,TRBJ2-1,TRBD2,CASTHRGGRYNEQFF,TGTGCCAGCACCCACCGGGGGGGCCGCTACAATGAGCAGTTCTTC
-,TRBV4-3,TRBJ2-1,TRBD2,CASSQPGLGNEQFF,TGCGCCAGCAGCCAACCGGGACTAGGGAATGAGCAGTTCTTC
few,TRBV28,TRBJ2-7,TRBD2,CASRRLADSREQYF,TGTGCCAGCAGGCGACTAGCGGACTCTCGGGAGCAGTACTTC
-,TRBV7-2,TRBJ2-7,TRBD1,CASSLRDRSYEQYF,TGTGCCAGCAGCTTGAGGGACAGGTCCTACGAGCAGTACTTC
-,TRBV20-1,TRBJ1-2,-,CSARVTGGYTF,TGCAGTGCTAGAGTGACGGGCGGCTACACCTTC
many,TRBV28,TRBJ1-5,-,CASSSDGNQPQHF,TGTGCCAGCAGTAGTGACGGAAATCAGCCCCAGCATTTT
few,TRBV28,TRBJ1-4,-,CASSFQQPRDEKLFF,TGTGCCAGCAGTTTCCAGCAACCCAGGGATGAAAAACTGTTTTTT
once,TRBV5-1,TRBJ2-3,-,CASSYGTQLTDTQYF,TGCGCCAGCAGCTACGGGACTCAGCTCACAGATACGCAGTATTTT
-,TRBV5-4,TRBJ2-3,TRBD2,CASSIAGGDTQYF,TGTGCCAGCAGCATAGCGGGGGGAGATACGCAGTATTTT
-,TRBV29-1,TRBJ1-2,-,CSVEAPRISSFYGYTF,TGCAGCGTTGAAGCCCCCCGTATTAGCAGCTTCTATGGCTACACCTTC
-,TRBV18,TRBJ1-5,TRBD1,CASSRLRGGASNQPQHF,TGTGCCAGCTCACGACTCCGAGGGGGCGCGAGCAATCAGCCCCAGCATTTT
-,TRBV30,TRBJ2-2,TRBD2,CACTRGGVDTGELFF,TGTGCCTGCACCCGGGGAGGGGTGGACACCGGGGAGCTGTTTTTT